These 17 T cell receptor beta chains were all obtained from the same sample, sequenced in a study of response to subunit inactivated influenza vaccine. TCRdb used MiXCR to reprocess the RT-PCR reads, holding one entry per CDR3 protein. The sample shows some 570,000 distinct CDR3 sequences, around 11% of them seen only once. These records were also assigned to another study, of T cells expressing NK-cell markers. That paper adds: UMIs were included in TCR beta cDNA generated by 5'RACE template switching.

The specimen was PBMCs from blood, collected on the day of vaccination. The receptors stem from a man between 45 and 60 years old who received an inactivated influenza vaccine.

In this sample, this clonotype turned up a few times. The rearrangement links TRBV5-6 to TRBJ2-3; D unclear. V lost 0 bases, J lost 0 bases, and 11 bases lay in between. The CDR3 length is 16 residues. Per germline, CDR1 SGHDT and CDR2 YYEEEE. CDR3 protein: CASSLAVYTSTDTQYF. For the CDR3, the DNA is TGTGCCAGCAGCTTGGCTGTCTACACTAGCACAGATACGCAGTATTTT.

The chain carries TRBV28 and TRBJ1-5, with a tentative D call TRBD1 (6 bases). With 6 bases removed from V and 8 bases from J, the gap between germline ends came to 11 bases. Per germline, CDR1 MDHEN and CDR2 SYDVKM. There are 12 residues in the CDR3. The CDR3 DNA follows: TGTGCCAGCAGACGCAGGGGAGAGCCCCAGCATTTT. Encoded protein: CASRRRGEPQHF.

This chain uses TRBV29-1 with TRBJ2-5; 8 positions match TRBD1. This CDR3 comprises 11 residues. V dropped 5 bases and J dropped 5; count of bases not matched to a gene: 1. The germline V gene has CDR1 SQVTM and CDR2 ANQGSEA. The CDR3 DNA reads TGCAGCGTTAGGACAGGGGAGACCCAGTACTTC. Translation: CSVRTGETQYF.

This clonotype was detected a few times. This chain links TRBV7-9 with TRBJ2-7, with 9 bases identical to TRBD1. The V segment lost 5 bases and the J segment 3 bases; nucleotides outside the gene matches: 11. Germline CDR1 SEHNR, CDR2 FQNEAQ (reference sequence). The CDR3 is 16 residues long. The CDR3 spells CASSPWTGEQVYEQYF. In DNA, the CDR3 is TGTGCCAGCAGCCCCTGGACAGGGGAACAGGTCTACGAGCAGTACTTC.

The rearrangement joins TRBV28 to TRBJ2-3; D remains unclear. The V and J ends lost 4 bases and 4 bases respectively, with 6 bases between them. Germline lookup yields CDR1 MDHEN and CDR2 SYDVKM. There are 12 residues in the CDR3. The CDR3 here is CASSSNADTQYF. CDR3 coding DNA: TGTGCCAGCAGTTCAAACGCAGATACGCAGTATTTT.

This clonotype showed up just a few times. The chain is built from TRBV25-1 and TRBJ2-1, with a possible D match to TRBD2 (6 bases). V was pared by 8 bases and J by 0 bases, with 8 bases between. This CDR3 has 13 amino acids. Germline CDR1 is MGHDK and CDR2 is SYGVNS. The CDR3 reads CASGLSSYNEQFF. CDR3 DNA: TGTGCCAGCGGACTAAGCTCCTACAATGAGCAGTTCTTC.

This clonotype was detected only a few times. The V call is TRBV12-3 or TRBV12-4, the J call TRBJ2-7; tentatively, D is TRBD1 (6 bases). The CDR3 has 17 amino acids. Deletions cut 2 bases from V and 4 bases from J, with 21 bases between. As DNA, the CDR3 is TGTGCCAGCAGTTTACCAGACAGGCCCCGAAGAATTTACGAGCAGTACTTC. This encodes CASSLPDRPRRIYEQYF.

This chain joins TRBV12-3 or TRBV12-4 and TRBJ1-2, with D unresolved. Trimming removed 8 bases at V and 6 bases at J, with 13 bases between. This CDR3 is built from 12 residues. The CDR3 reads CASRGTLDGYTF. CDR3 in DNA: TGTGCCAGCCGAGGCACCTTGGATGGCTACACCTTC.

The V and J genes are TRBV5-1 and TRBJ2-2; either TRBD1 or TRBD2 may supply D (7 bases each). CDR3 length: 15 residues. V was shortened by 4 bases and J by 5 bases, with 15 bases between the two germline ends. Germline CDR1 SGHRS, CDR2 YFSETQ. The CDR3 coding sequence is TGCGCCAGCAGCCACACAGGGGAGGGTACCGGGGAGCTGTTTTTT. As protein: CASSHTGEGTGELFF.

The sample holds a few counts of this clonotype. The chain uses TRBV5-1 and TRBJ2-7; 8 nucleotides agree with TRBD2. CDR1 is SGHRS and CDR2 is YFSETQ in the germline V gene. The CDR3 has 13 residues. V dropped 6 bases and J dropped 3; count of bases not matched to a gene: 5. This chain's CDR3 is CASTPGGGYEQYF. CDR3 nucleotide sequence: TGCGCCAGCACCCCGGGAGGGGGCTACGAGCAGTACTTC.

This clonotype was counted many times. This chain links TRBV7-9 with TRBJ2-7; D may be TRBD1 (5 bases). Germline V gene sequence: CDR1 SEHNR, CDR2 FQNEAQ (reference sequence). The CDR3 is 14 amino acids. Trimming stripped 5 bases from V and 3 bases from J, with 14 bases between. The CDR3 DNA is TGTGCCAGCAGCCCCCAAGGACAAATCTACGAGCAGTACTTC. The encoded protein is CASSPQGQIYEQYF.

This clonotype was observed a handful of times. The V and J genes are TRBV4-2 and TRBJ2-7, with 14 bases identical to TRBD2. This CDR3 contains 20 residues. V shed 3 bases and J 4 bases; nucleotides not matched to a gene: 17. Germline values: CDR1 LGHNA, CDR2 YNFKEQ. Here the CDR3 DNA reads TGTGCCAGCAGCCACCCGACTCGACTAGCGGGGGGGCCTAGCGTATACGAGCAGTACTTC. As protein: CASSHPTRLAGGPSVYEQYF.

Only a few counts were recorded for this clonotype. The rearrangement uses TRBV21-1 and TRBJ2-5; the D call in the table, TRBD2, was not verified against the DNA. TRBV21-1 counts as a pseudogene. The CDR3 totals 14 residues. This CDR3 reads CASSKDSGVETQYF. The CDR3 bases are TGTGCCAGCAGCAAAGACAGCGGCGTGGAGACCCAGTACTTC.

This clonotype was observed a few times. The chain couples TRBV3-1 to TRBJ2-7, with 10 bases that match TRBD2. V lost 1 base and J lost 2; bases outside the gene matches: 11. This CDR3 spans 18 amino acids. CDR1 is LGHDT and CDR2 is YNNKEL in the germline V gene (reference sequence). The CDR3 here is CASSQVPSGGPITYEQYF. The CDR3 DNA is TGTGCCAGCAGCCAAGTACCTAGCGGGGGCCCTATCACCTACGAGCAGTACTTC.

The chain has TRBV9 and TRBJ2-3; a possible D gene is TRBD1 (6 bases). Germline V gene lookup returns CDR1 SGDLS and CDR2 YYNGEE. The V end was cut by 2 bases, the J end by 4 bases, with 17 bases between. The CDR3 length is 16 residues. CDR3: CASSVVPQGSADTQYF. Written as DNA, the CDR3 is TGTGCCAGCAGCGTGGTTCCCCAGGGGTCTGCAGATACGCAGTATTTT.

As for this clonotype: With a much larger clone just one base away, this may be a read error. The chain links TRBV12-3 or TRBV12-4 to TRBJ1-5; the D gene is possibly TRBD1 (5 bases). This CDR3 has 13 amino acids. CDR3 DNA sequence: TGTGCCAGCAGGGGGGACGGCAATCGGCCCCAGCATTTT. This sequence encodes CASRGDGNRPQHF.

J is TRBJ2-2 and V is TRBV12-3 or TRBV12-4; D unclear. Trimming stripped 2 bases from V and 8 bases from J, with 15 bases between. The CDR3 is 15 residues long. The CDR3 here is CASSLTLNLGGELFF. The CDR3 DNA reads TGTGCCAGCAGTTTAACCCTGAACCTGGGGGGGGAGCTGTTTTTT.